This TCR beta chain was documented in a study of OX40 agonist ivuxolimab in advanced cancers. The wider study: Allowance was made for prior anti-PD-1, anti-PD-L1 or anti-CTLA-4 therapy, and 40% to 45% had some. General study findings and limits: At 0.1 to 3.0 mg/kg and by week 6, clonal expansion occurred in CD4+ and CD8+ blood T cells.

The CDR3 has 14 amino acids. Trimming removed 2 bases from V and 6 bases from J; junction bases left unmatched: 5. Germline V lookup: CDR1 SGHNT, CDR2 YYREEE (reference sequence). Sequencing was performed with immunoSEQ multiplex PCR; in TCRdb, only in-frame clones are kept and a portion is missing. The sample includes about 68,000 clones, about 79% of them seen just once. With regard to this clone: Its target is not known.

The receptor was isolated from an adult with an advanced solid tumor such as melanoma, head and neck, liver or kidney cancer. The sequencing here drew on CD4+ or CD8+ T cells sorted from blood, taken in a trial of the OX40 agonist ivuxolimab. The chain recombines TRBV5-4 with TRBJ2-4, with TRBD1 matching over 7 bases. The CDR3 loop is CASSFDRVVNIQYF. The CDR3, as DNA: TGTGCCAGCAGCTTCGACAGGGTGGTAAACATTCAGTACTTC. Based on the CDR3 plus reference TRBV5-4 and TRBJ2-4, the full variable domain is ETGVTQSPTHLIKTRGQQVTLRCSSQSGHNTVSWYQQALGQGPQFIFQYYREEENGRGNFPPRFSGLQFPNYSSELNVNALELDDSALYLCASSFDRVVNIQYFGAGTRLSVL.